The present T cell receptor beta chain was sequenced within a study of shared clonotypes between healthy human individuals (dated by TCRdb to 2019 to 2021). Some background on the complete study: A couple of women and a few men aged 18 to 49 years were included in the cohort. For each donor, three plates each were used for CD4 naive and CD4 memory, two plates were used for CD8 naive, and one plate was used for CD8 memory. Between about 0.9 and 10 billion PBMCs per donor were obtained by leukapheresis. To increase sequencing depth and limit assay-specific biases, different laboratories used diverse techniques to prepare libraries and sequence TCR repertoires. The study deeply sequenced blood TCR repertoires of about 5 healthy adults to estimate repertoire size and the extent of clonotype sharing between individuals. Overall study outcomes, separate from this receptor: Based on pairwise subsampling, the degree of clonotype sharing among donors was expected to be affected by sequencing depth. Compared with non-shared clonotypes, the clonotypes found in all four sorted-subset donors had higher generation probabilities. Naive subsets generally had larger estimated clonotype richness than memory subsets. Because the study included a small number of donors, the genetic and exposure-history diversity represented was limited. Rarefaction of sorted-subset datasets indicated incomplete sequencing despite the large sequencing depth. Sampling was limited to blood, and TCR repertoires in tissue likely differ from TCR repertoires in blood. Across a handful of donors, about 5.2% of naive CD4, more than 3% of naive CD8, roughly 2.3% of memory CD4, and around 0.4% of memory CD8 clonotypes were shared.

This clone showed up just a few times. Its target antigen remains unknown. Base qualities are not recorded, but no much larger clone differs from it by a single base. TCR CDR3 regions were amplified from genomic DNA by multiplex PCR using the deep immunoSEQ assay. Extracted genomic DNA from each cell subset was spread evenly across all wells of several immunoSEQ 96-well plates, with each plate serving as a replicate. For sorted subsets, each replicate PCR was loaded with roughly 200 ng genomic DNA, equivalent to about 33,000 T cell genomes. Purified libraries were quantified with a Qubit 3.0 fluorometer, sized on a Bioanalyzer 2100, and re-quantified with the KAPA Library Quantification kit. Every immunoSEQ 96-well plate was sequenced on a dedicated single-read 150-cycle Illumina NextSeq 550 flow cell. The authors processed their data as follows. The immunoSEQ output contained only junctional sequences without quality scores, so filtering could not match that applied to full-length reads. To assign V/J genes and CDR3, sequences were annotated against IMGT germline references using PyIR, a Python wrapper for IgBLAST v1.9. Reads were filtered out if the reads had weak V/J assignments (E-value above 1e-6), no CDR3, stop codons, out-of-frame junctions, or ambiguous translated residues. V3J clonotypes were defined as sequences sharing an identical inferred V gene, J gene, and CDR3 amino acid sequence. Percentage overlap between repertoires was calculated by dividing the number of shared unique clonotypes by the size of the smaller repertoire. Richness of each repertoire was evaluated using RTK rarefaction, the Chao1 estimator, and Recon v2.1 estimates of unobserved clonotypes. For all TCRbeta clonotypes obtained by the gDNA method from a few donors, generation probabilities were computed with OLGA. TCRdb took over this immuneACCESS table, retaining in-frame rearrangements with V and J assigned. Such tables are incomplete; in checked studies, under half of the missing clones stem from an unresolved V gene, and the remainder is unexplained. The V and J calls and clone size were taken over from that table, and D and trimming were inferred from the DNA. The sample contains around 700,000 clones, around 72% of them found a single time. The ten largest clones take up about 1.7% of the sample.

Healthy HIV-negative adults with no recently reported acute infections or vaccinations were included as donors. All donors were Caucasian adults living in Nashville, Tennessee, USA. Magnetic negative selection was used to enrich CD4+ T cells, after which naive cells were positively selected on CD45RA and the negative fraction became the memory subset. Blood was obtained by leukapheresis, after which PBMCs were separated by Ficoll-Histopaque density gradient centrifugation and cryopreserved in liquid nitrogen vapor phase. Purity and quantity of every magnetically sorted T cell population were checked by analytical flow cytometry. From each sorted fraction, genomic DNA was isolated and quantified by UV absorbance on a Nanodrop 2000c. V loses 6 bases, J loses 10 bases, and the germline ends lie 13 bases apart. The CDR3 goes from the cysteine to the phenylalanine over 12 residues. Only the CDR3 DNA stays, 36 bases, in frame from base 1. CDR1 MNHEY and CDR2 SVGAGI are derived from the germline V gene.

The rearrangement joined TRBV6-5 to TRBJ2-1; the D gene assignment is ambiguous. The sequence came from a woman in her twenties or thirties in good health. The material sequenced was memory CD4+ T cells sorted from blood. This specimen's cell subset or site label, interpreted: CD45RA-negative fraction. The CDR3 region has the sequence CASSSRGTEQFF. Read as DNA, the sequence is TGTGCCAGCAGCTCCCGAGGTACCGAGCAGTTCTTC.